The 8 T cell receptor beta chains below all came from one sample that was sequenced in a study of CD8+CD57+ T cells in acquired aplastic anemia. CDR3 and TCR beta VDJ profiling relied on genomic DNA as the template. In TCRdb, the reads were re-called with MiXCR into one record per CDR3 protein. The sample yields approximately 190,000 distinct CDR3 sequences, roughly half seen once. Sequenced patients had shown CD8+CD57+ cell expansion by flow cytometry. Sequenced material: sorted CD4+, CD8+, or CD8+CD57+ T cells (not recorded which) from PBMCs. These TCRs come from a human donor with aplastic anemia.

This clonotype appeared a few times. This chain uses TRBV6-1 with TRBJ2-1; TRBD1 is a possible D gene (5 bases). Trimming left V 5 bases short and J 3 bases short, with 14 bases between. This CDR3 has 15 amino acids. Germline values: CDR1 MNHNS, CDR2 SASEGT. The CDR3 here is CASSLGQGRYNEQFF. The CDR3 region has the DNA TGTGCCAGCAGTCTCGGACAAGGTCGCTACAATGAGCAGTTCTTC.

This clonotype is a singleton in its sample. Given a much more abundant clone one base away, this may be a read error. V usage is TRBV11-2 and J usage is TRBJ2-7; D not certain. The germline gives CDR1 SGHAT, CDR2 FQNNGV. V was clipped by 5 bases and J by 5 bases, with 25 bases between them. CDR3 size: 17 residues. Here the CDR3 reads CASSPLLLGSRMNEQYF. The DNA for the CDR3 is TGTGCCAGCAGCCCGCTCTTATTGGGTAGCAGGATGAACGAGCAGTACTTC.

The chain is built from TRBV5-8 and TRBJ1-2; tentative D call: TRBD1 (6 bases). V lost 1 base, J lost 8 bases, and 15 bases lay in between. Germline V CDR1 and CDR2: SGHTS, YDEGEE. The CDR3 extends over 14 amino acids. CDR3 in amino acids: CASSLSLGAGGYTF. The CDR3 coding sequence is TGTGCCAGCAGCTTGTCATTGGGGGCGGGCGGCTACACCTTC.

The genes are TRBV15 and TRBJ2-3; D could derive from TRBD1 or TRBD2 (5 bases each). Germline lookup yields CDR1 LNHNV and CDR2 YYDKDF (reference sequence). This CDR3 comprises 15 residues. The germline V and J ends were trimmed by 1 base and 5 bases, with 13 bases remaining between them. This chain's CDR3 is CATSRGTGPRDTQYF. CDR3 nucleotides: TGTGCCACCAGCAGAGGGACGGGACCGAGAGATACGCAGTATTTT.

The rearrangement joins TRBV2 to TRBJ1-1; TRBD1 is a possible D gene (6 bases). V lost 8 bases to trimming and J lost 0 bases, with 10 bases between them. Germline V CDR1 and CDR2: SNHLY, FYNNEI. The CDR3 covers 13 residues. The CDR3 DNA reads as TGTGCCAGCGGGACACCGATGAACACTGAAGCTTTCTTT. This translates into CASGTPMNTEAFF.

This clonotype was detected once. The rearrangement links TRBV7-8 to TRBJ1-2; D not certain. Deletions cut 0 bases from V and 2 bases from J, with 7 bases between. CDR1 SGHVS and CDR2 FQNEAQ come from the germline V gene. There are 14 residues in the CDR3. The CDR3 nucleotides read TGTGCCAGCAGCTTAGCGACGGGGAACTATGGCTACACCTTC. This codes for CASSLATGNYGYTF.

This clonotype showed up many times. V is TRBV10-3 and J is TRBJ1-2; D is perhaps TRBD1 (5 bases). Germline CDR1 reads ENHRY; CDR2 reads SYGVKD. The CDR3 has 14 amino acids. V was clipped by 1 base and J by 3 bases, with 9 bases between them. CDR3 sequence (DNA): TGTGCCATCAGTGAGTTTCGGGGGGACTATGGCTACACCTTC. Translation gives CAISEFRGDYGYTF.

The chain combines TRBV25-1 with TRBJ2-1; unclear D gene. Germline V gene data show CDR1 as MGHDK and CDR2 as SYGVNS. V was clipped by 5 bases and J by 4 bases, with 6 bases between them. The CDR3 is 12 amino acids. The CDR3 loop is CASSIDYNEQFF. CDR3 DNA sequence: TGTGCCAGCAGTATAGATTACAATGAGCAGTTCTTC.